This T cell receptor (beta chain) was sequenced for a study of T cell repertoires in cytomegalovirus infection. Study background: Indicated by public TCR beta signatures were CMV infection and matching HLA type. Notes on the study in general: HLA-C-restricted CMV-specific TCR beta clonotypes were dominant in the ex vivo response.

Points on this clonotype: Its antigen is as yet unknown.

TCRdb redid the calling of the reads with MiXCR, one entry per CDR3 protein. The repertoire holds 400,000 or so distinct CDR3 sequences, about 33% seen once, with around 15% in the top ten. The receptor was derived from a human donor in good health (CMV status not recorded). Some clones in this sample may be carry-over from other donors' samples. Specimen: PBMCs.

The CDR3 loop reads CASRPGQGVGEQYF. The CDR3 coding sequence is TGTGCCAGCAGACCGGGACAGGGGGTCGGCGAGCAGTACTTC. The chain employs TRBV3-1 and TRBJ2-7; 11 nucleotides match TRBD1. Germline V CDR1 and CDR2: LGHDT, YNNKEL (reference sequence). CDR3 length: 14 amino acids. The J segment lost 6 bases and the V segment lost 6 bases, leaving 7 bases of the junction unmatched.